These 7 T cell receptor beta chains originate from one sample sequenced in a study of blood T cell repertoires in COVID-19 (dated by TCRdb to 2019 to 2021). The library was obtained by the immunoSEQ multiplex PCR assay. TCRdb retrieved this table from immuneACCESS and kept in-frame rearrangements only. Not all clones are present; in checked studies, unresolved V genes account for under half, and no reason is known for the remainder. The sample yields 100,000 to 150,000 clones; 65% to 90% were counted once. The ten largest clones represent 5% to 8% of the sample. Sequenced sample: peripheral blood. The receptor set was obtained from a man older than 75 with active or convalescent COVID-19.

The chain has TRBV5-1 and TRBJ1-3; a weak D match, TRBD1 (6 bases). The germline gives CDR1 SGHRS, CDR2 YFSETQ. V gave up 2 bases and J gave up 0 bases, with 21 bases separating them. CDR3 size: 19 residues. The CDR3: CASSLRGVQTGFSGNTIYF. The CDR3 DNA reads as TGCGCCAGCAGCTTACGGGGGGTCCAAACAGGGTTCTCTGGAAACACCATATATTTT.

This chain uses TRBV9 with TRBJ2-2; D might be TRBD1 (6 bases). The CDR3 covers 16 residues. Germline CDR1 reads SGDLS; CDR2 reads YYNGEE. The ends were cut back, 4 bases at V and 0 bases at J, with 13 bases in the middle. CDR3 coding DNA: TGTGCCAGCAGCTCGGGACAAGATGCGAACACCGGGGAGCTGTTTTTT. This translates into CASSSGQDANTGELFF. Full variable domain (rest looked up from reference TRBV9 and TRBJ2-2): DSGVTQTPKHLITATGQRVTLRCSPRSGDLSVYWYQQSLDQGLQFLIQYYNGEERAKGNILERFSAQQFPDLHSELNLSSLELGDSALYFCASSSGQDANTGELFFGEGSRLTVL.

The chain uses TRBV15 and TRBJ1-5, with TRBD1 as a possible D gene (6 bases). Trimming cost V 0 bases and J 7 bases, with 13 bases left between them. The germline CDR1 and CDR2 sequences are LNHNV and YYDKDF (reference sequence). This CDR3 region has 15 residues. Written as DNA, the CDR3 is TGTGCCACCAGCAGAGATCAAGGGCAGGGGCAGCCCCAGCATTTT. It specifies CATSRDQGQGQPQHF.

V usage is TRBV4-3 and J usage is TRBJ1-6, with D hard to call. Germline CDR1 and CDR2: LGHNA and YSLEER. The CDR3 totals 13 residues. Trimming removed 1 base at V and 9 bases at J, with 7 bases between. CDR3 coding DNA: TGCGCCAGCAGCCAAGGAGAGGGTTCACCCCTCCACTTT. The encoded protein is CASSQGEGSPLHF.

The CDR3 protein is CASSLGGSNYNEQFF. The CDR3 nucleotides read TGCGCCAGCAGCTTGGGAGGTAGCAACTACAATGAGCAGTTCTTC. This chain links TRBV5-1 with TRBJ2-1; D unresolved. CDR3 length equals 15 residues. The germline V gene encodes CDR1 SGHRS and CDR2 YFSETQ. Trimming shortened V by 0 bases and J by 3 bases, and 10 bases separated the two germline ends.

The chain recombines TRBV27 with TRBJ2-7; TRBD1 agrees at 7 bases. There are 14 residues in the CDR3. Trimming took 6 bases from V and 0 from J; bases not matched to a gene: 5. Looked up from germline, CDR1 is MNHEY and CDR2 is SMNVEV (reference sequence). CDR3 amino acids: CASRRDSNSYEQYF. As DNA, the CDR3 is TGTGCCAGCAGGAGGGACAGCAACTCCTACGAGCAGTACTTC.

DNA of the CDR3: TGTGCCAGCAGCCCACTGGGGGGTAGGGTCACCGGGGAGCTGTTTTTT. As protein: CASSPLGGRVTGELFF. The chain links TRBV7-3 to TRBJ2-2; D may be TRBD2 (6 bases). Germline CDR1 reads SGHTA; CDR2 reads FQGTGA. This CDR3 region has 16 residues. V dropped 5 bases and J dropped 4 bases, with 17 bases sitting between them. The complete variable domain, with remaining parts taken from reference TRBV7-3 and TRBJ2-2, reads GAGVSQTPSNKVTEKGKYVELRCDPISGHTALYWYRQSLGQGPEFLIYFQGTGAADDSGLPNDRFFAVRPEGSVSTLKIQRTERGDSAVYLCASSPLGGRVTGELFFGEGSRLTVL.